This TCR beta chain came from a study of T cells in Graves' hyperthyroidism and ophthalmopathy. General study points: From stable hyperthyroidism, ophthalmopathy was separated by a 13 V-J model. Model-based prediction identified ophthalmopathy a median roughly six months prior to its onset.

Worth noting for this clonotype: The antigen is not known.

Researchers amplified the TCR beta CDR3 regions from RNA transcripts. The HTBI primer set served for first-round RT-PCR of the TCR CDR3. Each CDR3 protein gets one entry after TCRdb re-called the multiplex PCR reads with MiXCR. The table includes 600,000 to 800,000 distinct CDR3 sequences, 30% to 40% detected once. CDR3 size: 12 residues. Between the trimmed V and J ends, which lost 3 bases and 8 bases, there was a span of 13 bases. Germline values: CDR1 DFQATT, CDR2 SNEGSKA (reference sequence). V gene TRBV20-1 combines with J gene TRBJ1-2, with D perhaps matching TRBD1 (6 bases). This receptor was obtained from a woman aged 35 to 49 with Graves' hyperthyroidism. The specimen was blood. The CDR3 is CSARQGGLGYTF. CDR3 nucleotides: TGCAGTGCTAGGCAAGGGGGGCTCGGCTACACCTTC.